This passage covers 28 T cell receptor beta chains from one sample sequenced in a study of T-cell reconstitution after alpha-beta-depleted transplantation in children. Molecular barcoding with unique molecular identifiers was used for the TCRbeta library. TCRdb passed the PCR reads through MiXCR, listing each CDR3 protein once. The data contain 700,000 to 850,000 distinct CDR3 sequences, roughly 15% of them singletons. The input for sequencing was PBMCs, mostly from graft donor cells, taken 360 days after TCRalphabeta/CD19-depleted stem cell transplant. These receptors were collected from a male patient younger than 18 who had a stem cell transplant for acute lymphoblastic leukemia, so the T cells may come from the graft donor.

This clonotype occurred many times. The chain employs TRBV29-1 and TRBJ2-1; 11 bases align to TRBD2. V shed 7 bases and J 7 bases; nucleotides not matched to a gene: 12. Germline CDR1 is SQVTM and CDR2 is ANQGSEA. The CDR3 has 15 amino acids. The CDR3 is CSASLAGGPLNEQFF. The CDR3 bases are TGCAGCGCCTCATTAGCGGGAGGGCCGTTGAATGAGCAGTTCTTC.

This chain uses TRBV25-1 with TRBJ2-3, with TRBD2 identical over 12 bases. J was trimmed by 4 bases and V by 8 bases; bases with no gene match: 10. Germline CDR1 and CDR2: MGHDK and SYGVNS. The CDR3 is 16 amino acids. CDR3: CASLRRLAGESDTQYF. The CDR3 DNA sequence: TGTGCCAGCCTTAGAAGACTAGCGGGAGAGTCAGATACGCAGTATTTT.

This clonotype was picked up many times. This chain links TRBV5-1 with TRBJ2-1; 12 nucleotides agree with TRBD2. The CDR3 spans 16 residues. Germline assignment: CDR1 SGHRS and CDR2 YFSETQ. Trimming removed 0 bases from V and 8 bases from J; junction bases left unmatched: 6. The CDR3 loop reads CASSLASSGRADEQFF. The CDR3 nucleotides are TGCGCCAGCAGCTTGGCCTCTAGCGGGAGGGCTGATGAGCAGTTCTTC.

The chain links TRBV20-1 to TRBJ2-1, with 7 nucleotides matching TRBD2. Germline CDR1 DFQATT, CDR2 SNEGSKA (reference sequence). The CDR3 totals 18 residues. This chain's CDR3 is CSTTMPSGLKQSYNEQFF. The CDR3 DNA follows: TGCAGCACCACTATGCCTAGCGGCCTCAAACAAAGCTACAATGAGCAGTTCTTC.

The chain has TRBV5-5 and TRBJ2-1, with 10 positions matching TRBD1. The CDR3 extends over 14 amino acids. The germline V gene has CDR1 SGHKS and CDR2 YYEKEE (reference sequence). J gave up 7 bases and V 4 bases, and 5 bases lay outside the gene matches. The CDR3: CASSRTGGRNEQFF. In DNA, the CDR3 is TGTGCCAGCAGCAGGACAGGGGGTAGGAATGAGCAGTTCTTC.

The gene calls are TRBV4-1 and TRBJ2-3, with 10 positions matching TRBD2. The CDR3 contains 17 residues. Looked up from germline, CDR1 is MGHRA and CDR2 is YSYEKL. V trimming: 2 bases; J trimming: 6 bases; junction bases outside the gene matches: 11. The CDR3 DNA reads as TGCGCCAGCAGCCAACCTCTCAGCGGGAGGGCATCGGATACGCAGTATTTT. Its translation: CASSQPLSGRASDTQYF.

The chain has TRBV10-3 and TRBJ2-7; a possible D gene is TRBD2 (6 bases). V lost 6 bases to trimming and J lost 0 bases, with 9 bases between them. The CDR3 has 13 amino acids. Germline CDR1 and CDR2: ENHRY and SYGVKD. The CDR3 DNA reads TGTGCCATCAGGATAGCGGACTCCTACGAGCAGTACTTC. Its protein is CAIRIADSYEQYF.

This sequence joins TRBV18 and TRBJ2-7, with TRBD1 matching over 7 bases. This CDR3 has 13 residues. Per germline, CDR1 KGHSH and CDR2 LQKENI. The trim removed 6 bases at V and 6 bases at J, leaving 8 bases unmatched. The CDR3 sequence: CASSPPGGFEQYF. For the CDR3, the DNA is TGTGCCAGCTCTCCTCCAGGGGGATTCGAGCAGTACTTC.

The V and J genes are TRBV12-3 or TRBV12-4 and TRBJ2-7; 8 bases match TRBD2. The CDR3 is made up of 15 amino acids. Trimming removed 8 bases from V and 3 bases from J; junction bases left unmatched: 12. The CDR3 here is CASCDTWSGSYEQYF. CDR3 coding DNA: TGTGCCAGCTGCGATACGTGGAGCGGGAGCTACGAGCAGTACTTC.

The rearrangement uses TRBV15 and TRBJ2-1, with no clear D. CDR3 length: 16 amino acids. The germline gives CDR1 LNHNV, CDR2 YYDKDF (reference sequence). Trimming left V 3 bases short and J 0 bases short, with 12 bases between. Written as DNA, the CDR3 is TGTGCCACCAGCAGCCCTTCCGAAGGCTCCTACAATGAGCAGTTCTTC. This gives the protein CATSSPSEGSYNEQFF.

This clonotype was counted between two and nine times. The chain uses TRBV9 and TRBJ2-3, with 7 nucleotides matching TRBD2. V was clipped by 0 bases and J by 8 bases; unmatched bases: 12. The CDR3 has 16 amino acids. The V gene's germline CDR1 is SGDLS and CDR2 YYNGEE. The CDR3 is CASSVDPSGGAGTQYF. The CDR3 DNA reads as TGTGCCAGCAGCGTAGACCCTTCGGGAGGCGCTGGTACGCAGTATTTT.

The sample holds a few counts of this clonotype. The chain is built from TRBV24-1 and TRBJ2-7, with TRBD2 matching 7 bases. CDR1 KGHDR and CDR2 SFDVKD come from the germline V gene. Germline trimming cut 5 bases from V and 4 bases from J; bases unmatched to any gene: 10. The CDR3 is 15 amino acids. DNA of the CDR3: TGTGCCACCAGTGGAGGCCTAGCGGCGAGATACGAGCAGTACTTC. This codes for CATSGGLAARYEQYF.

The chain couples TRBV5-1 to TRBJ2-7; 9 bases map to TRBD2. The CDR3 contains 15 residues. The V gene's germline CDR1 is SGHRS and CDR2 YFSETQ. V lost 0 bases, J lost 2 bases, and 3 bases stayed unmatched. The CDR3 bases are TGCGCCAGCAGCTTGGGGACTAGCGTCACCTACGAGCAGTACTTC. Its protein product is CASSLGTSVTYEQYF.

Only a few counts were recorded for this clonotype. This chain connects TRBV12-3 or TRBV12-4 to TRBJ2-5, with D possibly matching TRBD1 (6 bases). The CDR3 extends over 14 amino acids. Trimming removed 2 bases from V and 0 bases from J, with 7 bases in between. CDR3 sequence (DNA): TGTGCCAGCAGTTTACAGGGGAACCAAGAGACCCAGTACTTC. As protein: CASSLQGNQETQYF.

The chain recombines TRBV5-1 with TRBJ2-7; 7 bases map to TRBD1. With 3 bases clipped from V and 2 bases from J, the junction kept 14 bases outside the gene matches. This CDR3 spans 17 amino acids. Germline V gene data show CDR1 as SGHRS and CDR2 as YFSETQ. The CDR3 bases are TGCGCCAGCAGCTCGGACAGGCTCTTGGGCCTAACCTACGAGCAGTACTTC. It encodes CASSSDRLLGLTYEQYF. Using reference TRBV5-1 and TRBJ2-7 for the parts outside the CDR3, the full variable domain is KAGVTQTPRYLIKTRGQQVTLSCSPISGHRSVSWYQQTPGQGLQFLFEYFSETQRNKGNFPGRFSGRQFSNSRSEMNVSTLELGDSALYLCASSSDRLLGLTYEQYFGPGTRLTVT.

This clonotype appeared many times. V usage is TRBV5-6 and J usage is TRBJ1-1, with TRBD1 matching 11 bases. This CDR3 spans 15 amino acids. Germline CDR1 is SGHDT and CDR2 is YYEEEE. The V gene end was trimmed by 4 bases and the J gene end by 5 bases; junction bases not matched to a gene: 7. DNA for the CDR3: TGTGCCAGCAGCCCGGGACAGGGGGAGAGGACTGAAGCTTTCTTT. Protein: CASSPGQGERTEAFF.

The chain is built from TRBV11-1 and TRBJ2-5, with D tentatively TRBD2 (7 bases). V was shortened by 5 bases and J by 3 bases, with 22 bases between the two germline ends. CDR3 length equals 17 residues. Looked up from germline, CDR1 is SGHAT and CDR2 is FQDESV (reference sequence). The CDR3 DNA follows: TGTGCCAGCAGCCCTATTGTGCGGGGGCCAGGAAAAGAGACCCAGTACTTC. Protein: CASSPIVRGPGKETQYF.

This clonotype has ten or more counts. DNA of the CDR3: TGTGCCACCCTAGGGGACGGGTTTGAAGCTTTCTTT. This gives the protein CATLGDGFEAFF. This chain uses TRBV12-3 or TRBV12-4 with TRBJ1-1, with D maybe TRBD1 (5 bases). Trimming removed 10 bases at V and 7 bases at J, with 16 bases between. This CDR3 contains 12 residues.

This clonotype was seen repeatedly, ten times or more. V and J are TRBV20-1 and TRBJ2-7; 7 bases line up with TRBD1. Germline CDR1 DFQATT, CDR2 SNEGSKA (reference sequence). V was clipped by 0 bases and J by 5 bases; unmatched bases: 7. The CDR3 spans 14 residues. The CDR3 reads CSARDMTGINEQYF. Written as DNA, the CDR3 is TGCAGTGCTAGAGACATGACAGGGATCAACGAGCAGTACTTC.

The CDR3 sequence is CSASAGNTDTQYF. The CDR3 bases are TGCAGTGCTAGCGCGGGAAACACAGATACGCAGTATTTT. This chain connects TRBV20-1 to TRBJ2-3; perhaps TRBD2 as D (6 bases). The CDR3 consists of 13 residues. V was cut by 3 bases and J by 2 bases, with 9 bases left in between. Germline CDR1 DFQATT, CDR2 SNEGSKA (reference sequence).

This clonotype was detected many times. The V gene is TRBV5-1, the J gene TRBJ2-5; D might be TRBD2 (6 bases). Germline V lookup: CDR1 SGHRS, CDR2 YFSETQ. The CDR3 runs to 14 residues. V dropped 0 bases and J dropped 5 bases, with 11 bases sitting between them. The DNA for the CDR3 is TGCGCCAGCAGCTTGGATACTAGCTTTGAGACCCAGTACTTC. As protein: CASSLDTSFETQYF.

The chain carries TRBV6-4 and TRBJ1-1, with a tentative D call TRBD1 (6 bases). This CDR3 spans 16 amino acids. V was shortened by 6 bases and J by 5 bases, with 22 bases between the two germline ends. The germline V gene has CDR1 MRHNA and CDR2 SNTAGT. CDR3 coding DNA: TGTGCCAGCAGACGAACCCCACAGGGTTGGGAAACTGAAGCTTTCTTT. It codes for CASRRTPQGWETEAFF.

This clonotype was picked up a small number of times. Written as DNA, the CDR3 is TGCAGTGCTAGAGATTGGATAGGCTTATCGACATACGAGCAGTACTTC. It codes for CSARDWIGLSTYEQYF. This chain links TRBV20-1 with TRBJ2-7; D is unclear. Germline values: CDR1 DFQATT, CDR2 SNEGSKA (reference sequence). CDR3 size: 16 residues. The V gene lost 0 bases and the J gene lost 4 bases, with 19 bases spanning the gap.

This clonotype turned up a few times. The rearrangement uses TRBV20-1 and TRBJ2-7, with TRBD1 identical over 8 bases. CDR3 length: 15 residues. From germline, CDR1 is DFQATT and CDR2 SNEGSKA (reference sequence). The V gene end was trimmed by 0 bases and the J gene end by 5 bases; junction bases not matched to a gene: 9. The chain's CDR3 is CSARDPGTGPHEQYF. DNA of the CDR3: TGCAGTGCTAGAGACCCCGGGACAGGCCCCCACGAGCAGTACTTC.

This clonotype has only a few counts. This sequence joins TRBV29-1 and TRBJ2-7; no firm D call. The CDR3 is made up of 14 amino acids. V shed 6 bases and J shed 5 bases, with 20 bases lying between them. Per germline, CDR1 SQVTM and CDR2 ANQGSEA. The CDR3 protein is CSVRPTGPWDEQYF. The CDR3 DNA reads TGCAGCGTCAGACCGACGGGCCCCTGGGACGAGCAGTACTTC.

Ten or more counts support this clonotype. The chain is built from TRBV10-2 and TRBJ1-5; D gene uncertain. V gave up 6 bases and J gave up 10 bases, with 7 bases separating them. There are 10 residues in the CDR3. Germline lookup yields CDR1 WSHSY and CDR2 SAAADI. For the CDR3, the DNA is TGCGCCAGCAGCTCTTATCCCCAGCATTTT. Translated: CASSSYPQHF.

This clonotype was observed a handful of times. V and J are TRBV29-1 and TRBJ1-2, with no clear D. The germline V gene has CDR1 SQVTM and CDR2 ANQGSEA. The CDR3 has 14 residues. Trimming cost V 0 bases and J 5 bases, with 13 bases left between them. CDR3 bases: TGCAGCGTTGAAGATCCAGAGGTCGGATATGGCTACACCTTC. Protein product: CSVEDPEVGYGYTF.

The rearrangement joins TRBV14 to TRBJ2-5; D is unresolved. The CDR3 contains 15 residues. Trimming removed 4 bases from V and 5 bases from J, with 17 bases in between. CDR1 and CDR2 from the germline V gene are SGHDN and FVKESK. The CDR3 region has the DNA TGTGCCAGCAGCCTGCGGCGCCCGTCCCCGGAGACCCAGTACTTC. It yields the protein CASSLRRPSPETQYF.